These T cell receptor beta chains were read from a single sample in a study of T cells in Graves' hyperthyroidism and ophthalmopathy. One entry per CDR3 protein results from TCRdb running MiXCR on the multiplex PCR reads. The top ten clones hold 8.4% of a sample with about 720,000 distinct CDR3 sequences, roughly 15% of them seen once. Material for sequencing was blood. Source of these receptors: a young man with Graves' hyperthyroidism. Each CDR3 is given with its conserved first and last residue.

cdr3_length j_call v_call cdr3_aa
15 TRBJ2-7 TRBV15 CATSRDSGQYYEQYF
16 TRBJ1-6 TRBV7-9 CASSAGQGYYNSPLHF
14 TRBJ2-5 TRBV12-3/TRBV12-4 CASSLGVRQETQYF
14 TRBJ2-7 TRBV12-3/TRBV12-4 CASSPSDGTYEQYF
19 TRBJ2-3 TRBV6-1 CASSVRAGIAGRNTDTQYF
13 TRBJ2-2 TRBV6-1 CASSELIPVELFF
15 TRBJ2-5 TRBV18 CASSPAWGHQETQYF
17 TRBJ2-1 TRBV20-1 CSARDFGLAGGHNEQFF
14 TRBJ2-3 TRBV7-9 CASSFVSGADTQYF
15 TRBJ1-4 TRBV20-1 CSARDTGGQDEKLFF
14 TRBJ1-5 TRBV12-3/TRBV12-4 CASSSRGSNQPQHF
14 TRBJ1-4 TRBV2 CASSPDRGPRYVFF
12 TRBJ2-1 TRBV19 CASSTTSVEQFF
14 TRBJ1-1 TRBV19 CASSISGGRAEAFF
15 TRBJ2-5 TRBV5-1 CASSFHQGAQETQYF
13 TRBJ2-7 TRBV28 CASRDPFFYEQYF